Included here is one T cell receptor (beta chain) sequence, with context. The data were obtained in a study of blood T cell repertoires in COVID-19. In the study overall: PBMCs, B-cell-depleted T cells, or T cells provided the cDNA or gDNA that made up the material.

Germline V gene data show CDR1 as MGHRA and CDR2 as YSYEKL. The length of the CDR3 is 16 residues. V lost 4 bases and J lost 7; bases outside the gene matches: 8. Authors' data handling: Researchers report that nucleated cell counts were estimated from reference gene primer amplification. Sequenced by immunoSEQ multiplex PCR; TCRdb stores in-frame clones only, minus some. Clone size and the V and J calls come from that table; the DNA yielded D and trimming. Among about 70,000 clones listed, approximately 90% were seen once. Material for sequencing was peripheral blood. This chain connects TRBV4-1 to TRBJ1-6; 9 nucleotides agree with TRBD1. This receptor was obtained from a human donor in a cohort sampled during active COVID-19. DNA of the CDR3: TGCGCCAGCAGCCCTTATGGACAGGGGAAGAATTCACCCCTCCACTTT. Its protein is CASSPYGQGKNSPLHF.